This T cell receptor beta chain derives from a study of T cell repertoires in aging, cancer and after chemotherapy. At the level of the study: Patients with glioblastoma brain tumors were sampled before and after temozolomide-based therapy. Study-level points and caveats: Median generation probability rose over the chemotherapy interval in each cancer cohort, suggesting rebound thymic output. No conclusions about immunological memory after chemotherapy can be drawn from the repertoire data.

TRB rearrangements spanning V, D and J were amplified using mixed TRB-A/B primers. TCRdb re-called the multiplex PCR reads with MiXCR, one entry per CDR3 protein. This sample has around 1,200 distinct CDR3 sequences; more than 25% occur once, and the top ten carry approximately 35%. A few counts support this clonotype. Its antigen is currently unknown. V was shortened by 6 bases and J by 3 bases, with 8 bases between the two germline ends. Germline lookup yields CDR1 LNHDA and CDR2 SQIVND (reference sequence). The CDR3 runs to 12 residues. Peripheral blood genomic DNA, not sorted cells or RNA, was the template.

The V call is TRBV19, the J call TRBJ2-5; tentative D call: TRBD1 (5 bases). Sequences were obtained from blood. The clonotype was recovered from a human donor with a solid tumor. As DNA, the CDR3 is TGTGCCAGTAGGGGCAGGGAAGAGACCCAGTACTTC. It yields the protein CASRGREETQYF.